The rows below give T cell receptor beta chains drawn from one sample of a study of T cells after yellow fever vaccination. Via MiXCR, TCRdb re-called the 5' RACE reads, giving one row per CDR3 protein. The data show 620,000 or so distinct CDR3 sequences, with roughly an eighth seen just once and under 15% held by the top ten. The specimen comprised PBMCs, sampled on the day of the yellow fever booster vaccination. These receptors were taken from a young man who received the YFV17D yellow fever vaccine. Both conserved end residues are part of each CDR3. The D gene is left open where the match is weak. Only part of the rows carry a size: once, few, many, or a class if the clone is expanded.

D	V	size	J	CDR3	DNA
-	TRBV6-1	few	TRBJ1-4	CASSPLSANEKLFF	TGTGCCAGCAGCCCTTTGAGTGCAAACGAAAAACTGTTTTTT
-	TRBV6-1	-	TRBJ2-3	CASSLLDPPLSDTQYF	TGTGCCAGCAGTCTGCTGGACCCCCCTTTATCAGATACGCAGTATTTT
-	TRBV12-3/TRBV12-4	-	TRBJ2-1	CASSQQDYNEQFF	TGTGCCAGCAGTCAACAGGACTACAATGAGCAGTTCTTC
-	TRBV18	few	TRBJ1-4	CASSPGQPNEKLFF	TGTGCCAGCTCACCAGGCCAGCCGAATGAAAAACTGTTTTTT
-	TRBV25-1	few	TRBJ1-4	CASSGAQGYGEKLFF	TGTGCCAGCAGTGGAGCGCAGGGGTATGGTGAAAAACTGTTTTTT
-	TRBV2	-	TRBJ2-3	CASSAPGSGTDTQYF	TGTGCCAGCAGTGCCCCGGGGAGCGGCACAGATACGCAGTATTTT
-	TRBV20-1	few	TRBJ2-4	CSARTGQNIQYF	TGCAGTGCCCGGACTGGACAAAACATTCAGTACTTC
TRBD1	TRBV7-8	-	TRBJ2-7	CASSRIPGQATYEQYF	TGTGCCAGCAGCCGTATCCCGGGACAGGCCACCTACGAGCAGTACTTC
TRBD2	TRBV20-1	-	TRBJ2-3	CSARGMELAGGTDTQYF	TGCAGTGCTAGAGGGATGGAACTAGCGGGAGGCACAGATACGCAGTATTTT
-	TRBV18	-	TRBJ2-3	CASSPGDYSTDTQYF	TGTGCCAGCTCACCAGGGGATTATAGCACAGATACGCAGTATTTT
-	TRBV6-5	-	TRBJ1-3	CASSFLGPHSGNTIYF	TGTGCCAGCAGTTTTCTCGGACCCCACTCTGGAAACACCATATATTTT
-	TRBV7-9	many	TRBJ2-2	CASSLAGVLNTGELFF	TGTGCCAGCAGCTTAGCGGGGGTCCTTAACACCGGGGAGCTGTTTTTT
TRBD1	TRBV5-1	-	TRBJ1-1	CASSLGQGAVNTEAFF	TGCGCCAGCAGTTTGGGACAGGGGGCCGTGAACACTGAAGCTTTCTTT
TRBD2	TRBV12-3/TRBV12-4	-	TRBJ2-5	CASRLAAQETQYF	TGTGCCAGTAGACTAGCGGCCCAAGAGACCCAGTACTTC
TRBD2	TRBV7-8	-	TRBJ2-7	CASSLRRENYEQYF	TGTGCCAGCAGCTTAAGGCGGGAGAACTACGAGCAGTACTTC
TRBD2	TRBV27	many	TRBJ2-7	CASRVLAGVHEQYF	TGTGCCAGCAGGGTACTAGCGGGAGTTCACGAGCAGTACTTC
TRBD1	TRBV12-3/TRBV12-4	few	TRBJ1-5	CASSAGTGRQPQHF	TGTGCCAGCAGTGCCGGGACAGGTCGTCAGCCCCAGCATTTT
-	TRBV12-3/TRBV12-4	many	TRBJ2-3	CASSLHGAGDTQYF	TGTGCCAGCAGTTTACACGGGGCCGGGGATACGCAGTATTTT
-	TRBV7-9	-	TRBJ1-6	CASSSDSYPTPLHF	TGTGCCAGCAGCTCGGACAGCTATCCTACCCCCCTCCACTTT
-	TRBV28	many	TRBJ2-7	CASSPPPGYYEQYF	TGTGCCAGCAGCCCACCACCGGGGTACTACGAGCAGTACTTC
-	TRBV20-1	few	TRBJ2-2	CSASSLGGLEEFDGGELFF	TGCAGTGCTTCCTCCCTCGGGGGGCTAGAGGAGTTCGATGGCGGGGAGCTGTTTTTT
-	TRBV28	few	TRBJ2-1	CASAPTGTFNEQFF	TGTGCCAGCGCCCCTACCGGGACATTCAATGAGCAGTTCTTC
TRBD1	TRBV5-6	many	TRBJ1-2	CASSRGTEGGYTF	TGTGCCAGCAGCCGAGGGACAGAGGGGGGCTACACCTTC
-	TRBV6-2/TRBV6-3	-	TRBJ1-1	CASSQEGSEAFF	TGTGCCAGCAGCCAAGAAGGGAGTGAAGCTTTCTTT
-	TRBV7-9	-	TRBJ2-7	CASSLAVVRYEQYF	TGTGCCAGCAGCTTAGCAGTCGTACGGTACGAGCAGTACTTC
-	TRBV7-9	-	TRBJ1-3	CASSLNRNGNTIYF	TGTGCCAGCAGCTTGAACAGAAATGGAAACACCATATATTTT
-	TRBV21-1	-	TRBJ2-1	CASSQDSFAARLEVNEQFF	TGTGCCAGCAGCCAGGACAGCTTCGCGGCTCGACTAGAGGTTAATGAGCAGTTCTTC
TRBD1	TRBV12-3/TRBV12-4	-	TRBJ2-1	CASSLLGQGAYNEQFF	TGTGCCAGCAGCTTACTGGGACAGGGGGCTTACAATGAGCAGTTCTTC
-	TRBV6-5	-	TRBJ1-6	CASSYSKEVPLHF	TGTGCCAGCAGTTACTCGAAGGAAGTGCCCCTCCACTTT
-	TRBV20-1	-	TRBJ2-3	CSARDAGRSTDTQYF	TGCAGTGCTAGAGATGCTGGGAGGAGCACAGATACGCAGTATTTT
TRBD2	TRBV20-1	-	TRBJ2-7	CSGGGGPNEQYF	TGCAGTGGCGGGGGTGGTCCGAACGAGCAGTACTTC
TRBD2	TRBV7-2	-	TRBJ2-2	CASSLQGSGTNTGELFF	TGTGCCAGCAGCCTCCAGGGTAGCGGGACGAACACCGGGGAGCTGTTTTTT
-	TRBV5-5	few	TRBJ2-3	CASSWRGLTDTQYF	TGTGCCAGCAGCTGGAGAGGGCTCACAGATACGCAGTATTTT
-	TRBV7-2	few	TRBJ2-7	CASSLHGGGQEQYF	TGTGCCAGCAGCCTGCATGGAGGAGGTCAGGAGCAGTACTTC
-	TRBV30	-	TRBJ2-7	CAWRPHQGWIYEQYF	TGTGCCTGGAGGCCGCACCAGGGGTGGATTTACGAGCAGTACTTC
-	TRBV3-1	-	TRBJ2-2	CASSQRDRLTGELFF	TGTGCCAGCAGCCAACGCGACAGACTCACCGGGGAGCTGTTTTTT
TRBD1	TRBV20-1	few	TRBJ2-4	CSARAGGLAKNIQYF	TGCAGTGCTAGGGCAGGGGGATTAGCCAAAAACATTCAGTACTTC